Below, 19 T cell receptor beta chains from the same sample are listed, as sequenced in a study of T-cell memory formation after mild COVID-19. TCRdb re-derived calls from the 5' RACE reads in MiXCR, one entry per CDR3 protein. The sample includes 170,000 or so distinct CDR3 sequences, around a fifth of them seen just once. The sample was PBMCs or a T cell subset sorted from them (not recorded which). The receptors come from an adult woman who had mild COVID-19 (a few samples of this study predate the infection). Cell type and time point are not known.

This clonotype was seen more than once but under ten times. CDR3 region: CATSYSADQSYEQYF. The CDR3 nucleotides are TGTGCCACCAGCTATTCGGCAGACCAGTCCTACGAGCAGTACTTC. V and J are TRBV15 and TRBJ2-7; D is undetermined. Germline V CDR1 and CDR2: LNHNV, YYDKDF (reference sequence). The CDR3 sequence is 15 residues long. Trimming stripped 5 bases from V and 1 base from J, with 15 bases between.

This clonotype has a handful of counts. CDR3 loop: CASSIGGGEGQPQHF. For the CDR3, the DNA is TGTGCCAGCAGCATCGGTGGGGGAGAAGGGCAGCCCCAGCATTTT. The chain has TRBV5-6 and TRBJ1-5; a weak D match, TRBD1 (5 bases). This CDR3 region has 15 residues. From germline, CDR1 is SGHDT and CDR2 YYEEEE. Trimming left V 4 bases short and J 7 bases short, with 18 bases between.

The rearrangement links TRBV6-2 or TRBV6-3 to TRBJ2-7; no definite D call. The CDR3 spans 14 residues. V lost 0 bases and J 2 bases, leaving 8 bases between the germline ends. The germline CDR1 and CDR2 sequences are MNHEY and SVGEGT. CDR3 nucleotides: TGTGCCAGCAGTTACTCGAACCCGACCTACGAGCAGTACTTC. Translating it yields CASSYSNPTYEQYF.

The V gene is TRBV6-2 or TRBV6-3, the J gene TRBJ2-7; D is unresolved. The CDR3 is made up of 14 amino acids. Deletions cut 2 bases from V and 3 bases from J, with 11 bases between. The germline CDR1 and CDR2 sequences are MNHEY and SVGEGT. The CDR3 is CASSYGPRDYEQYF. The CDR3 DNA sequence: TGTGCCAGCAGTTACGGACCTAGGGACTACGAGCAGTACTTC.

The chain joins TRBV7-6 to TRBJ2-3, with TRBD2 identical over 11 bases. In germline, CDR1 is SGHVS, CDR2 FNYEAQ. This CDR3 has 14 residues. The V gene end was trimmed by 5 bases and the J gene end by 6 bases; junction bases not matched to a gene: 4. The CDR3 is CASSTWTSGDTQYF. The CDR3 region has the DNA TGTGCCAGCAGCACCTGGACTAGCGGGGATACGCAGTATTTT.

CDR3 DNA sequence: TGTGCCAGCAGTTATGTAAACTATAATGAAAAACTGTTTTTT. Translation: CASSYVNYNEKLFF. This sequence joins TRBV12-3 or TRBV12-4 and TRBJ1-4; D gene uncertain. The V end lost 4 bases, the J end lost 4 bases, and 10 bases lay between the germline ends. This CDR3 is built from 14 residues.

This chain links TRBV29-1 with TRBJ2-2; D might be TRBD1 (6 bases). V lost 7 bases to trimming and J lost 3 bases, with 15 bases between them. This CDR3 has 14 residues. Germline CDR1 SQVTM, CDR2 ANQGSEA. The CDR3 here is CSAGVWGDTGELFF. CDR3 DNA sequence: TGCAGCGCAGGGGTCTGGGGCGACACCGGGGAGCTGTTTTTT.

The genes are TRBV21-1 and TRBJ2-1; the table's TRBD2 call for D was not verified on the DNA. TRBV21-1 is flagged as a pseudogene. The CDR3 has 17 residues. CDR3 in amino acids: CASSKLQALKTYNEQFF. The DNA of the CDR3 is TGTGCCAGCAGCAAATTACAAGCCCTTAAGACCTACAATGAGCAGTTCTTC.

The chain recombines TRBV12-3 or TRBV12-4 with TRBJ1-2; 8 bases match TRBD1. Trimming at V came to 3 bases and at J to 8 bases, leaving 8 bases not matched to a gene. This CDR3 spans 14 amino acids. The CDR3 DNA reads TGTGCCAGCAGTTTGGGGCAGGGGGCGAGGGGCTACACCTTC. Protein sequence: CASSLGQGARGYTF.

The chain combines TRBV20-1 with TRBJ2-2; D remains unclear. Germline loops: CDR1 DFQATT, CDR2 SNEGSKA (reference sequence). Trimming took off 1 base at V and 4 bases at J, with 4 bases between the two ends. The CDR3 is 12 amino acids. The CDR3 DNA sequence: TGCAGTGCTAGAGTCCTCACCGGGGAGCTGTTTTTT. Amino acids: CSARVLTGELFF.

This clonotype was counted a few times. This chain uses TRBV9 with TRBJ2-7; 9 bases line up with TRBD1. Trimming at V came to 4 bases and at J to 5 bases, leaving 10 bases not matched to a gene. The CDR3 has 15 residues. Germline CDR1 is SGDLS and CDR2 is YYNGEE. Here the CDR3 DNA reads TGTGCCAGCAGCCCACAGGGGGCAATTGGGAACGAGCAGTACTTC. Its translation: CASSPQGAIGNEQYF.

In its sample, this clonotype was seen a few times. V and J are TRBV18 and TRBJ2-7; 10 nucleotides align to TRBD2. V shed 1 base and J 2 bases; nucleotides not matched to a gene: 2. CDR1 and CDR2 from the germline V gene are KGHSH and LQKENI. The CDR3 runs 15 residues. The CDR3 DNA is TGTGCCAGCTCACCACTAGCGGGAGGAGCCTACGAGCAGTACTTC. Translated: CASSPLAGGAYEQYF.

The chain employs TRBV5-1 and TRBJ2-2; 7 bases line up with TRBD2. The germline V gene encodes CDR1 SGHRS and CDR2 YFSETQ. With 0 bases clipped from V and 4 bases from J, the junction kept 6 bases outside the gene matches. This CDR3 contains 16 residues. CDR3 amino acids: CASSLVSGGPTGELFF. As DNA, the CDR3 is TGCGCCAGCAGCTTGGTGTCGGGAGGCCCCACCGGGGAGCTGTTTTTT.

The chain joins TRBV7-9 to TRBJ2-7; the match to TRBD1 covers 7 bases. CDR1 and CDR2 from the germline V gene are SEHNR and FQNEAQ (reference sequence). Trimming removed 4 bases from V and 1 base from J; junction bases left unmatched: 10. The CDR3 extends over 16 amino acids. The DNA for the CDR3 is TGTGCCAGCAGCTCCCCTTCTTCGGGACAGTCCTACGAGCAGTACTTC. Protein product: CASSSPSSGQSYEQYF.

J is TRBJ1-1 and V is TRBV6-2 or TRBV6-3; TRBD1 matches 12 bases. Germline CDR1 and CDR2: MNHEY and SVGEGT. The V segment lost 8 bases and the J segment 3 bases; nucleotides outside the gene matches: 10. This CDR3 has 16 amino acids. The CDR3 coding sequence is TGTGCCAGCGGGGACAGGGGGCTTTGGACGGACACTGAAGCTTTCTTT. It specifies CASGDRGLWTDTEAFF.

The genes are TRBV20-1 and TRBJ1-6; possibly TRBD1 for D (5 bases). This CDR3 is 13 amino acids long. Germline assignment: CDR1 DFQATT and CDR2 SNEGSKA (reference sequence). Trimming shortened V by 0 bases and J by 14 bases, and 14 bases separated the two germline ends. The CDR3 region is CSARDPYGTALHF. The CDR3 DNA follows: TGCAGTGCTAGAGACCCCTACGGGACCGCCCTCCACTTT.

This clonotype was detected only a few times. The V call is TRBV7-2, the J call TRBJ2-7; 7 nucleotides agree with TRBD2. V lost 5 bases and J lost 2; bases outside the gene matches: 15. This CDR3 has 17 residues. The germline V gene has CDR1 SGHTA and CDR2 FQGNSA. The chain's CDR3 is CASSPPGRGPVAYEQYF. The CDR3 DNA reads TGTGCCAGCAGCCCGCCGGGGAGGGGTCCTGTGGCCTACGAGCAGTACTTC.

The chain links TRBV18 to TRBJ2-7, with TRBD1 matching 8 bases. The CDR3 is made up of 13 amino acids. V dropped 4 bases and J dropped 4; count of bases not matched to a gene: 3. Per the germline V gene, CDR1 is KGHSH and CDR2 is LQKENI. The CDR3 bases are TGTGCCAGCTCACGGACAGGGACGTACGAGCAGTACGTC. Its protein product is CASSRTGTYEQYV.

The chain is built from TRBV29-1 and TRBJ2-7, with D unclear. The CDR3 consists of 12 residues. Germline CDR1 is SQVTM and CDR2 is ANQGSEA. V was pared by 7 bases and J by 0 bases, with 10 bases between. The CDR3 sequence is CSARDTSYEQYF. The CDR3 DNA is TGCAGCGCAAGAGACACCTCCTACGAGCAGTACTTC.